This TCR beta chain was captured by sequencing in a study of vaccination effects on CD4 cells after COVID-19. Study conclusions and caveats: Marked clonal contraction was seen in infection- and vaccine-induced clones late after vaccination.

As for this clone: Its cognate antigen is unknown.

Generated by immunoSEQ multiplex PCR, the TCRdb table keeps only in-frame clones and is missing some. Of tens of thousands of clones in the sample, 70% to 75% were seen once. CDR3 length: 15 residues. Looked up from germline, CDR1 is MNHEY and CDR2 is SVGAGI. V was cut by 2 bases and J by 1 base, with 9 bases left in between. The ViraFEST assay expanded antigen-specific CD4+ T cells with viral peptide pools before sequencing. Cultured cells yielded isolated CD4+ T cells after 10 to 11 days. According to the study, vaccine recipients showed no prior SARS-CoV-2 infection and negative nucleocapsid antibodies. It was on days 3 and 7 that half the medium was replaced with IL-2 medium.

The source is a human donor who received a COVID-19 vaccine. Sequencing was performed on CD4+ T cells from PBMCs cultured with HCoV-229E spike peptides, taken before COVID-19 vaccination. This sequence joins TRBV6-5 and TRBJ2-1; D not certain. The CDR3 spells CASSYSRASYNEQFF. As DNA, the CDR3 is TGTGCCAGCAGTTACAGTCGAGCTTCCTACAATGAGCAGTTCTTC.